These 21 T cell receptor beta chains were all obtained from the same sample, sequenced in a study of blood T cells in healthy people across ages. With a J-beta primer mix and a sample-barcoded 5' primer, a second PCR ran 7 to 11 cycles. A single record per CDR3 protein comes from TCRdb applying MiXCR to the 5' RACE reads. The sample yields 1,300,000 or so distinct CDR3 sequences, roughly 60% seen once. Sequences were obtained from blood. These TCRs come from a man in his late teens or twenties in good health.

This chain connects TRBV29-1 to TRBJ2-4, with D perhaps matching TRBD2 (6 bases). The CDR3 covers 12 residues. Per germline, CDR1 SQVTM and CDR2 ANQGSEA. Deletions cut 7 bases from V and 13 bases from J, with 20 bases between. The CDR3 here is CSAQTSPREQYF. The DNA for the CDR3 is TGCAGCGCCCAAACTAGCCCCCGGGAGCAGTACTTC.

This sequence joins TRBV11-2 and TRBJ1-2; D might be TRBD1 (6 bases). V shed 1 base and J shed 6 bases, with 15 bases lying between them. CDR1 is SGHAT and CDR2 is FQNNGV in the germline V gene. The CDR3 totals 15 residues. The CDR3 is CASSLAGGEKHGYTF. DNA of the CDR3: TGTGCCAGCAGCTTAGCCGGGGGCGAGAAGCATGGCTACACCTTC.

On this clonotype itself: One end of the junction is discordant with germline, which a read error may explain. The chain employs TRBV2 and TRBJ1-2; 8 bases fit TRBD1. The CDR3 runs 14 residues. Germline values: CDR1 SNHLY, CDR2 FYNNEI. The CDR3, as DNA: TGTGCCAGCAATGGACAGGGAGGGGATTATGGCCACACCTTC. It is translated as CASNGQGGDYGHTF.

The chain has TRBV5-4 and TRBJ1-2; no definite D call. CDR3 size: 17 residues. Germline CDR1 reads SGHNT; CDR2 reads YYREEE (reference sequence). Trimming left V 1 base short and J 3 bases short, with 19 bases between. The CDR3 spells CASSLPSGGVTYYGYTF. CDR3 sequence (DNA): TGTGCCAGCAGCTTGCCCTCCGGCGGGGTGACATACTATGGCTACACCTTC.

This clonotype has more than one count but fewer than ten. The chain joins TRBV11-2 to TRBJ2-3; D gene unclear. CDR1 is SGHAT and CDR2 is FQNNGV in the germline V gene. The CDR3 consists of 14 residues. Trimming pared 6 bases from V and 2 bases from J, leaving 12 bases between. The CDR3 protein is CASRPFNFTDTQYF. The CDR3, as DNA: TGTGCCAGCAGACCATTTAACTTCACAGATACGCAGTATTTT. The full variable domain, with the rest looked up from reference TRBV11-2 and TRBJ2-3, is EAGVAQSPRYKIIEKRQSVAFWCNPISGHATLYWYQQILGQGPKLLIQFQNNGVVDDSQLPKDRFSAERLKGVDSTLKIQPAKLEDSAVYLCASRPFNFTDTQYFGPGTRLTVL.

The V call is TRBV6-6, the J call TRBJ2-3; a weak D match, TRBD1 (6 bases). Germline values: CDR1 MNHNY, CDR2 SVGAGI (reference sequence). The CDR3 sequence is 14 residues long. The V end lost 8 bases, the J end lost 2 bases, and 14 bases lay between the germline ends. CDR3 sequence reads: CASPGQIYTDTQYF. In DNA form, the CDR3 reads TGTGCCAGCCCCGGACAGATATACACAGATACGCAGTATTTT.

The chain employs TRBV4-1 and TRBJ2-7; D may be TRBD1 (5 bases). CDR3 length equals 14 residues. The germline CDR1 and CDR2 sequences are MGHRA and YSYEKL. V lost 5 bases, J lost 2 bases, and 13 bases lay in between. The CDR3 loop reads CASSVSGRAYEQYF. The CDR3 bases are TGCGCCAGCAGCGTTAGTGGCAGGGCCTACGAGCAGTACTTC.

CDR3 sequence: CAIRRDGGAIDTQYF. CDR3 nucleotide sequence: TGTGCCATCAGGAGAGACGGGGGGGCCATAGATACGCAGTATTTT. The chain links TRBV10-3 to TRBJ2-3; 8 nucleotides match TRBD2. The germline CDR1 and CDR2 sequences are ENHRY and SYGVKD. The CDR3 spans 15 residues. V gave up 6 bases and J gave up 5 bases; unmatched junction bases: 10.

Comment on this clonotype: A junction end diverges from the germline sequence, so it may reflect a read error. This chain uses TRBV5-6 with TRBJ2-1; TRBD1 might be the D (6 bases). This CDR3 comprises 14 residues. Germline V gene sequence: CDR1 SGHDT, CDR2 YYEEEE. DNA of the CDR3: TGTGCCAGCAGCTTTCCCCCGAGGGACAATGAGCGGTTCTTC. Amino acids: CASSFPPRDNERFF.

This chain connects TRBV6-5 to TRBJ2-5, with 9 bases aligning to TRBD1. Germline assignment: CDR1 MNHEY and CDR2 SVGAGI. CDR3 size: 13 residues. Trimming removed 6 bases from V and 6 bases from J; junction bases left unmatched: 5. The CDR3 nucleotides read TGTGCCAGCAGCTCCGGGACAGGGAAGACCCAGTACTTC. Its protein product is CASSSGTGKTQYF.

The chain uses TRBV6-2 or TRBV6-3 and TRBJ1-5, with TRBD1 identical over 12 bases. Germline CDR1 MNHEY, CDR2 SVGEGT. J gave up 2 bases and V 5 bases, and 10 bases lay outside the gene matches. The CDR3 covers 18 residues. The CDR3 spells CASSLTRDRGLGNQPQHF. CDR3 sequence (DNA): TGTGCCAGCAGTCTGACCCGGGACAGGGGGCTTGGCAATCAGCCCCAGCATTTT.

The V gene is TRBV5-1, the J gene TRBJ2-1; TRBD2 agrees at 9 bases. J was trimmed by 12 bases and V by 5 bases; bases with no gene match: 9. Germline values: CDR1 SGHRS, CDR2 YFSETQ. CDR3 length: 13 residues. CDR3: CASRSLSGSPQFF. DNA for the CDR3: TGCGCCAGCAGATCCCTTAGCGGGAGTCCGCAGTTCTTC.

This clonotype was counted only a few times. V and J are TRBV3-1 and TRBJ2-7, with D possibly called TRBD1 or TRBD2 (5 bases each). Between the trimmed V and J ends, which lost 1 base and 2 bases, there was a span of 15 bases. In germline, CDR1 is LGHDT, CDR2 YNNKEL (reference sequence). The CDR3 consists of 16 residues. Written as DNA, the CDR3 is TGTGCCAGCAGCCAAGGGCGAGAGGGGTACCCCTACGAGCAGTACTTC. Its protein is CASSQGREGYPYEQYF.

The chain employs TRBV7-9 and TRBJ2-6; D is possibly TRBD1 (6 bases). The CDR3 totals 18 residues. Trimming stripped 1 base from V and 2 bases from J, with 15 bases between. CDR1 and CDR2 from the germline V gene are SEHNR and FQNEAQ (reference sequence). CDR3: CASSLGVGGGTGANVLTF. The CDR3 DNA sequence: TGTGCCAGCAGCTTAGGTGTTGGGGGCGGCACTGGGGCCAACGTCCTGACTTTC.

This clonotype was detected a few times. The V gene is TRBV4-1, the J gene TRBJ2-1; D uncertain. This CDR3 has 13 residues. V was shortened by 1 base and J by 5 bases, with 6 bases between the two germline ends. Per germline, CDR1 MGHRA and CDR2 YSYEKL. The CDR3 loop is CASSQADDNEQFF. In DNA, the CDR3 is TGCGCCAGCAGCCAAGCCGACGACAATGAGCAGTTCTTC.

This clonotype was seen more than once but under ten times. This rearrangement joins TRBV10-3 to TRBJ2-1, with TRBD1 matching over 7 bases. This CDR3 is 16 amino acids long. In germline, CDR1 is ENHRY, CDR2 SYGVKD. V gave up 0 bases and J gave up 8 bases; unmatched junction bases: 10. CDR3 sequence reads: CAISESGIGTEDEQFF. CDR3 nucleotides: TGTGCCATCAGTGAGTCAGGCATTGGGACAGAAGATGAGCAGTTCTTC.

The chain uses TRBV6-2 or TRBV6-3 and TRBJ2-7, with TRBD1 matching 8 bases. The CDR3 covers 14 residues. The V gene's germline CDR1 is MNHEY and CDR2 SVGEGT. V dropped 5 bases and J dropped 8; count of bases not matched to a gene: 11. The CDR3 reads CASSDRTGRGKQYF. The CDR3 bases are TGTGCCAGCAGTGATCGGACAGGGCGTGGGAAGCAGTACTTC.

V gene TRBV5-6 combines with J gene TRBJ2-7, with D unclear. Trimming took 4 bases from V and 8 from J, leaving 13 bases between them. The CDR3 runs 12 residues. Germline CDR1 and CDR2: SGHDT and YYEEEE. The CDR3 DNA is TGTGCCAGCAGCGCCGAAGGTCCGAAGCAGTACTTC. Protein: CASSAEGPKQYF.

This clonotype was recorded a few times. One junction end does not reproduce the germline sequence, and a read error may be involved. The chain joins TRBV12-3 or TRBV12-4 to TRBJ2-3, with TRBD2 as a possible D gene (5 bases). CDR3 length: 12 residues. CDR3 bases: TGTGCCAGCAGTCTAGCCATCGATACGCAGTATTTT. Amino acid sequence: CASSLAIDTQYF.

This clonotype showed up just once. The gene calls are TRBV20-1 and TRBJ2-1; D assignment may be TRBD1 or TRBD2 (5 bases each). CDR1 is DFQATT and CDR2 is SNEGSKA in the germline V gene (reference sequence). V was pared by 3 bases and J by 4 bases, with 16 bases between. This CDR3 has 15 residues. For the CDR3, the DNA is TGCAGTGCTAGCCTCCGGGGCCAAGATTACAATGAGCAGTTCTTC. Its protein product is CSASLRGQDYNEQFF.

A few counts support this clonotype. This chain joins TRBV7-2 and TRBJ1-5; 7 nucleotides agree with TRBD1. Germline trimming cut 5 bases from V and 7 bases from J; bases unmatched to any gene: 11. The CDR3 extends over 15 amino acids. Germline loops: CDR1 SGHTA, CDR2 FQGNSA. This CDR3 is CASSPGGGGVQPQHF. CDR3 sequence (DNA): TGTGCCAGCAGCCCAGGGGGGGGCGGAGTGCAGCCCCAGCATTTT. The whole variable domain, filled in from reference TRBV7-2 and TRBJ1-5, reads GAGVSQSPSNKVTEKGKDVELRCDPISGHTALYWYRQSLGQGLEFLIYFQGNSAPDKSGLPSDRFSAERTGGSVSTLTIQRTQQEDSAVYLCASSPGGGGVQPQHFGDGTRLSIL.